This T cell receptor (beta chain) was found in a study of OX40 agonist ivuxolimab in advanced cancers. V lost 1 base and J 2 bases, leaving 14 bases between the germline ends. Germline V CDR1 and CDR2: SGHAT, FQNNGV. This CDR3 has 16 amino acids. Only in-frame clones appear in the TCRdb table, and some are missing; sequencing was by immunoSEQ multiplex PCR. The table lists tens of thousands of clones, 75% to 90% of them singletons. The starting material was CD4+ or CD8+ T cells sorted from blood, obtained in a trial of the OX40 agonist ivuxolimab. The V and J genes are TRBV11-2 and TRBJ1-2; D is uncertain. The sequence was collected from an adult with an advanced solid tumor such as melanoma, head and neck, liver or kidney cancer. Written as DNA, the CDR3 is TGTGCCAGCAGCTTAGGGCGACTGGTGCAGAACTATGGCTACACCTTC. It encodes CASSLGRLVQNYGYTF.